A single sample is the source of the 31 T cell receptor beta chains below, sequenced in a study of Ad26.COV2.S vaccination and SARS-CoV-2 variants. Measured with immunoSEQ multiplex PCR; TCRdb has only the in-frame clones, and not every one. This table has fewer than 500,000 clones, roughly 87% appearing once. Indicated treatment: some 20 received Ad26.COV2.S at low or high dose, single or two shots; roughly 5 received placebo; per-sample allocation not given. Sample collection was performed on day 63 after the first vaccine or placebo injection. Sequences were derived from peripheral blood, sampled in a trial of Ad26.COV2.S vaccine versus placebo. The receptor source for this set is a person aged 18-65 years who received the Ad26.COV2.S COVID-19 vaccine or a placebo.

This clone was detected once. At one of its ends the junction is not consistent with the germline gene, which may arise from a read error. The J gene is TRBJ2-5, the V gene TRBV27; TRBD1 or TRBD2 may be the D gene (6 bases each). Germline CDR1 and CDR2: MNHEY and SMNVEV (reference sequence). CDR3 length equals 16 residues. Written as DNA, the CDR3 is TGCGCCACCGGTACCCAGGGCCAGGGGAGGCGAGAGACCCAGTACTTC. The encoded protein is CATGTQGQGRRETQYF.

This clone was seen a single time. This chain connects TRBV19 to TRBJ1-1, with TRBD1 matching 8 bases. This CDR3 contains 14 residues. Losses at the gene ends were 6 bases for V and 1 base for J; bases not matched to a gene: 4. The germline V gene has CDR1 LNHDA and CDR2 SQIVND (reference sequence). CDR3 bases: TGTGCCAGTAGGACCGGGACAGGGAACACTGAAGCTTTCTTT. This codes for CASRTGTGNTEAFF.

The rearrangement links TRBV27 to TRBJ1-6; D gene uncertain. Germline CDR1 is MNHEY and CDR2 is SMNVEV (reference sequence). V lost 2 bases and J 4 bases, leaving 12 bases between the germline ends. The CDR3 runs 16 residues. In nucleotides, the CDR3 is TGTGCCAGCAGTTTAAGGGCTCTCCCGTATAATTCACCCCTCCACTTT. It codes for CASSLRALPYNSPLHF.

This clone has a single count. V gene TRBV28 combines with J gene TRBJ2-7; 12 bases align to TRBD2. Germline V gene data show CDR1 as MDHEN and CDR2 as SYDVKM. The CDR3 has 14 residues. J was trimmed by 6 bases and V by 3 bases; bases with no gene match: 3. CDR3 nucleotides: TGTGCCAGCAGTTTGCTAGCGGGAGGGGTCGAGCAGTACTTC. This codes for CASSLLAGGVEQYF.

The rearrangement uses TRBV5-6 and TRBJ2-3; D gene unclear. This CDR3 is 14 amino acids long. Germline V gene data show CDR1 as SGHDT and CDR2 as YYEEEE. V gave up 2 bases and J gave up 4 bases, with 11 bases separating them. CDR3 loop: CASSLSASPDTQYF. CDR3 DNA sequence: TGTGCCAGCAGCTTATCAGCGAGTCCAGATACGCAGTATTTT.

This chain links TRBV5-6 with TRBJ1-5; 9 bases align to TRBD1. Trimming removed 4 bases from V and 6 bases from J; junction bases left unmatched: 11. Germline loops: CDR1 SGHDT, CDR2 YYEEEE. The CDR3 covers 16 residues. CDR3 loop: CASSTAGTGRGQPQHF. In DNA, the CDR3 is TGTGCCAGCAGCACCGCAGGGACAGGGAGAGGTCAGCCCCAGCATTTT.

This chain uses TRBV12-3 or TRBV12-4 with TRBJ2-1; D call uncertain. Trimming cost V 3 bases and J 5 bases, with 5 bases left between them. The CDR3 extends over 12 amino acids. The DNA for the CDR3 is TGTGCCAGCAGTTTCAGTAACAATGAGCAGTTCTTC. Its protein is CASSFSNNEQFF.

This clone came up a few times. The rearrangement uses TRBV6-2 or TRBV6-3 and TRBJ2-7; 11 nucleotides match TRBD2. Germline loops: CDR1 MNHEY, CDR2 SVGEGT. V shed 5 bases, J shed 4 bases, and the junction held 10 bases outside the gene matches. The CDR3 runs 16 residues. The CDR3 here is CASSIRRASGRYEQYF. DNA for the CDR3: TGTGCCAGCAGTATACGTCGGGCTAGCGGGAGGTACGAGCAGTACTTC.

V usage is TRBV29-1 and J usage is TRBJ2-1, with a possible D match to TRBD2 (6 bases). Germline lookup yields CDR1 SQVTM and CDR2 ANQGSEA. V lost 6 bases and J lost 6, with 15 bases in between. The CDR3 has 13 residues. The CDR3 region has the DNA TGCAGCGTCCAGTTACGGGACTTCAATGAGCAGTTCTTC. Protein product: CSVQLRDFNEQFF.

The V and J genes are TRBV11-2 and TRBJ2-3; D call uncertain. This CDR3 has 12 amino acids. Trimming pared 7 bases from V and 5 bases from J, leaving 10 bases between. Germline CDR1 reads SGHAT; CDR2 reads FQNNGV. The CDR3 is CASNSEGDTQYF. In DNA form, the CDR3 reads TGTGCCAGCAATTCCGAAGGAGATACGCAGTATTTT.

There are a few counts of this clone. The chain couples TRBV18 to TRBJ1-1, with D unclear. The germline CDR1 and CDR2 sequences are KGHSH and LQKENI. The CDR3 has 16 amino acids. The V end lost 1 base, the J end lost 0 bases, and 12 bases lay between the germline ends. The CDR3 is CASSPRAITMNTEAFF. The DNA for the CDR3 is TGTGCCAGCTCACCACGCGCCATAACCATGAACACTGAAGCTTTCTTT.

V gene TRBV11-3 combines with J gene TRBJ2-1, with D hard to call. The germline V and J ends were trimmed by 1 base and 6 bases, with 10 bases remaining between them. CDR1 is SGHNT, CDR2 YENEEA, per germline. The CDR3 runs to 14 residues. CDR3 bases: TGTGCCAGCAGCTTAGGGGGTCAGTTCAATGAGCAGTTCTTC. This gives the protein CASSLGGQFNEQFF.

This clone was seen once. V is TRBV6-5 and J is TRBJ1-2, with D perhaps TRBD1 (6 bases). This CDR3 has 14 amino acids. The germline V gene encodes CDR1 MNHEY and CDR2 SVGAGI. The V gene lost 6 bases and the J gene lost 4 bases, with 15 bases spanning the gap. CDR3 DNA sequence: TGTGCCAGCAGATTAGGGGGGTGGGGCTATGGCTACACCTTC. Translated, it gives CASRLGGWGYGYTF.

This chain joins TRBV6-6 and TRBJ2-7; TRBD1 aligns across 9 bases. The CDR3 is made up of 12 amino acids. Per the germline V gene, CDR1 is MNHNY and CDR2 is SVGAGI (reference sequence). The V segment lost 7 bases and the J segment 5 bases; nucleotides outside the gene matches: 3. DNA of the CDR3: TGTGCCAGCAACCGGGACAGGGACGAGCAGTACTTC. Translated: CASNRDRDEQYF.

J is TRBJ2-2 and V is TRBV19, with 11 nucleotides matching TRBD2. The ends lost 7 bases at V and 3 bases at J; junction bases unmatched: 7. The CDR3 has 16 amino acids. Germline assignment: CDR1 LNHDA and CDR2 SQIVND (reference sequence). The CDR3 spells CASKLLAGGHTGELFF. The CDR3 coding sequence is TGTGCCAGTAAACTCCTAGCGGGAGGTCACACCGGGGAGCTGTTTTTT.

For the CDR3, the DNA is TGTGCCAGCAGTTTTACCGGACCCACCTACGAGCAGTACTTC. Translating it yields CASSFTGPTYEQYF. The chain joins TRBV28 to TRBJ2-7; D is unclear. Trimming shortened V by 3 bases and J by 2 bases, and 11 bases separated the two germline ends. Germline CDR1 and CDR2: MDHEN and SYDVKM. The CDR3 consists of 14 residues.

In DNA, the CDR3 is TGTGCCAGCAGTTACTCTGGGGTAGTCCAGCCCCAGCATTTT. It is translated as CASSYSGVVQPQHF. The chain uses TRBV6-5 and TRBJ1-5; no reliable D call. Trimming took 0 bases from V and 7 from J, leaving 10 bases between them. Looked up from germline, CDR1 is MNHEY and CDR2 is SVGAGI. The CDR3 has 14 amino acids.

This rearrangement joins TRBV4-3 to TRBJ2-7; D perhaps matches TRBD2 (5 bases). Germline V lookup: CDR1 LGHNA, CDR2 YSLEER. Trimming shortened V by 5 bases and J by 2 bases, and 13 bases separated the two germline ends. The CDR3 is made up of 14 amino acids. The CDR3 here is CASSRALGTYEQYF. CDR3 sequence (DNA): TGCGCCAGCAGCAGGGCCCTCGGGACCTACGAGCAGTACTTC.

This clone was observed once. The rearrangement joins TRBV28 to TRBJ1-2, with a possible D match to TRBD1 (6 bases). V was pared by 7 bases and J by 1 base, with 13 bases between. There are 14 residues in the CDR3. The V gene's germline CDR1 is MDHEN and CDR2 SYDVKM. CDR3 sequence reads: CASNPTGLNYGYTF. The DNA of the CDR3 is TGTGCCAGCAACCCGACAGGACTTAACTATGGCTACACCTTC.

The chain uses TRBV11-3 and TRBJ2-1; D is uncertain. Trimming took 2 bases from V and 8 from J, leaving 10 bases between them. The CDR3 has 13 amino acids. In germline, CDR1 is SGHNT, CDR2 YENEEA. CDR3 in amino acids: CASSLTLQDEQFF. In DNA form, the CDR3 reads TGTGCCAGCAGCTTAACTTTGCAAGATGAGCAGTTCTTC.

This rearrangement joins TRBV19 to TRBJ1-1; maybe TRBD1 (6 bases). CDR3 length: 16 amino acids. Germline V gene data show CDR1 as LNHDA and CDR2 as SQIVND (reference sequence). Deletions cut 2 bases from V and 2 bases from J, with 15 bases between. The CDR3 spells CASSINGGQLNTEAFF. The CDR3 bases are TGTGCCAGTAGTATAAATGGGGGGCAGCTAAACACTGAAGCTTTCTTT.

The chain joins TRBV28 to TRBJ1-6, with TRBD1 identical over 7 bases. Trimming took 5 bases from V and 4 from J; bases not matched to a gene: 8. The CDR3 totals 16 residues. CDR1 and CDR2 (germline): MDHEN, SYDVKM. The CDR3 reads CASSPLGGPYNSPLHF. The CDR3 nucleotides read TGTGCCAGCAGTCCGTTAGGGGGCCCTTATAATTCACCCCTCCACTTT.

CDR3 sequence (DNA): TGCAGCGTTGAGCTGAGGACCGGGGGCTCGAACACCGGGGAGCTGTTTTTT. This encodes CSVELRTGGSNTGELFF. V and J are TRBV29-1 and TRBJ2-2; D is possibly TRBD1 or TRBD2 (6 bases each). CDR3 length: 17 amino acids. Germline CDR1 SQVTM, CDR2 ANQGSEA. The V gene lost 3 bases and the J gene lost 0 bases, with 17 bases spanning the gap.

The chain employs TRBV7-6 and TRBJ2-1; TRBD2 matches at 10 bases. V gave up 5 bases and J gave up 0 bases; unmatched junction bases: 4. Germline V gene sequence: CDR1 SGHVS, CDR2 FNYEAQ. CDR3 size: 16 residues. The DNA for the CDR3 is TGTGCCAGCAGCCCTAGCGGGGGACCCTCCTACAATGAGCAGTTCTTC. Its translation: CASSPSGGPSYNEQFF.

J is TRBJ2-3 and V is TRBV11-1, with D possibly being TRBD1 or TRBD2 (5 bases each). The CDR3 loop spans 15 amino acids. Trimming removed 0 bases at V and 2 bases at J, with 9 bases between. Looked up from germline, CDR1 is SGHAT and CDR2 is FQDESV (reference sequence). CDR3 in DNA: TGTGCCAGCAGCTTAGCGAGGGGATTCACAGATACGCAGTATTTT. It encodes CASSLARGFTDTQYF.

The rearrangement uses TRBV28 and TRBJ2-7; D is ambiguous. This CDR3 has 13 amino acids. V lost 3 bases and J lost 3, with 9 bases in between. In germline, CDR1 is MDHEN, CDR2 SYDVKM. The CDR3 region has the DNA TGTGCCAGCAGTTTTTACATCGACTACGAGCAGTACTTC. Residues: CASSFYIDYEQYF.

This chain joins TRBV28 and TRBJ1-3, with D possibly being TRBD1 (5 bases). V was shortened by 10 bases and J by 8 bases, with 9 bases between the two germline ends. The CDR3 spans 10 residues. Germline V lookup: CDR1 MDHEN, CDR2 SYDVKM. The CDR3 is CAIKGDTIYF. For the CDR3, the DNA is TGTGCCATCAAAGGGGACACCATATATTTT.

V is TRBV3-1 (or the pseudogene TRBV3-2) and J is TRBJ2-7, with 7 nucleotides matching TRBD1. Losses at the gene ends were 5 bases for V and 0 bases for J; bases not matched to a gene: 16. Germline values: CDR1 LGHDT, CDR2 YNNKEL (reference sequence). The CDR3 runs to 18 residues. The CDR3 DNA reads TGTGCCAGCAGCTCCTCGCCCGCACAGGGACAGAGCTCCTACGAGCAGTACTTC. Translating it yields CASSSSPAQGQSSYEQYF.

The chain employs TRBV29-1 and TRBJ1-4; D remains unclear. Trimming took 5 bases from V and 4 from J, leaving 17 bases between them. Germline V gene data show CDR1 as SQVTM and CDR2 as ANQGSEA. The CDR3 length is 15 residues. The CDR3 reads CSVHLRGSGNEKLFF. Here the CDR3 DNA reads TGCAGCGTTCACTTGCGGGGATCGGGTAATGAAAAACTGTTTTTT.

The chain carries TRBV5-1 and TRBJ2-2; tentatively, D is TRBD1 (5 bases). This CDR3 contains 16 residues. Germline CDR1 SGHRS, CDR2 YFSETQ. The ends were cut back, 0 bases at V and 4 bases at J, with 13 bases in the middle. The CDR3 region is CASSLVWGAVTGELFF. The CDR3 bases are TGCGCCAGCAGCTTGGTGTGGGGCGCGGTCACCGGGGAGCTGTTTTTT.

The CDR3 DNA reads TGTGCCAGCAGTTACCCGGGACTATCTTCTTTTGAGCAGTTCTTC. Residues: CASSYPGLSSFEQFF. The chain recombines TRBV6-5 with TRBJ2-1; 7 bases match TRBD2. J lost 9 bases, V lost 2 bases, and 10 bases had no gene match. Germline assignment: CDR1 MNHEY and CDR2 SVGAGI. The CDR3 is made up of 15 amino acids.